These 19 T cell receptor beta chains originate from one sample sequenced in a study of T cells in Graves' hyperthyroidism and ophthalmopathy. TCR beta CDR3 sequences were amplified from RNA transcripts. TCR CDR3 underwent first-round RT-PCR with the HTBI primer set. TCRdb re-derived calls from the multiplex PCR reads in MiXCR, one entry per CDR3 protein. The profile shows over 650,000 distinct CDR3 sequences, just under 45% of them singletons. Sequenced sample: peripheral blood or thyroid tissue (not recorded which). The receptors come from an adult man with Graves' disease, either hyperthyroidism or ophthalmopathy (not recorded which).

This clonotype was detected many times. The rearrangement uses TRBV7-2 and TRBJ1-5, with TRBD1 identical over 8 bases. The CDR3 length is 18 residues. Germline V gene data show CDR1 as SGHTA and CDR2 as FQGNSA. V shed 5 bases, J shed 3 bases, and the junction held 15 bases outside the gene matches. CDR3: CASSRGQGRGVFNQPQHF. DNA for the CDR3: TGTGCCAGCAGCCGAGGACAGGGCAGAGGGGTTTTCAATCAGCCCCAGCATTTT.

The chain links TRBV7-9 to TRBJ2-6; no definite D call. The CDR3 covers 17 residues. Germline V gene data show CDR1 as SEHNR and CDR2 as FQNEAQ (reference sequence). Between the trimmed V and J ends, which lost 7 bases and 0 bases, there was a span of 16 bases. CDR3 nucleotides: TGTGCCAGCATCCTGACCGACTTGAACTCTGGGGCCAACGTCCTGACTTTC. Its translation is CASILTDLNSGANVLTF.

The gene calls are TRBV6-6 and TRBJ2-7; 8 positions match TRBD1. Trimming at V came to 4 bases and at J to 1 base, leaving 3 bases not matched to a gene. The CDR3 length is 14 residues. CDR1 MNHNY and CDR2 SVGAGI come from the germline V gene (reference sequence). The CDR3 sequence is CASSWRDRSYEQYF. In DNA, the CDR3 is TGTGCCAGCAGTTGGAGGGACAGGTCCTACGAGCAGTACTTC.

There are many counts of this clonotype. V and J are TRBV7-8 and TRBJ2-7; D possibly corresponds to TRBD1 (5 bases). The CDR3 covers 14 residues. Trimming took 5 bases from V and 2 from J, leaving 13 bases between them. CDR1 SGHVS and CDR2 FQNEAQ come from the germline V gene. The CDR3 DNA reads TGTGCCAGCAGCCAGTCGACAGTACCCTACGAGCAGTACTTC. Translated, it gives CASSQSTVPYEQYF.

This clonotype was seen more than once but under ten times. The gene calls are TRBV12-3 or TRBV12-4 and TRBJ1-2; TRBD1 matches 8 bases. V trimming: 5 bases; J trimming: 8 bases; junction bases outside the gene matches: 7. This CDR3 is built from 13 residues. CDR3 coding DNA: TGTGCCAGCAGTGAATCAGGGGGCGGCGGCTACACCTTC. Protein sequence: CASSESGGGGYTF.

In regard to this clonotype: A read error may explain this, as a much larger clone is one base away. It is likely a read error, because the conserved phenylalanine at the end of the CDR3 is missing. V and J are TRBV9 and TRBJ2-6, with 8 bases identical to TRBD1. The germline gives CDR1 SGDLS, CDR2 YYNGEE. Losses at the gene ends were 3 bases for V and 1 base for J; bases not matched to a gene: 3. This CDR3 has 16 amino acids. This CDR3 reads CASSETGASGANVLTC. CDR3 sequence (DNA): TGTGCCAGCAGCGAGACAGGGGCGTCTGGGGCCAACGTCCTGACTTGC.

The chain recombines TRBV24-1 with TRBJ2-5; D is possibly TRBD1 or TRBD2 (5 bases each). There are 14 residues in the CDR3. Trimming stripped 3 bases from V and 5 bases from J, with 12 bases between. The germline V gene encodes CDR1 KGHDR and CDR2 SFDVKD. The DNA of the CDR3 is TGTGCCACCAGTGATCCCGGGACCTGGGAGACCCAGTACTTC. Its protein product is CATSDPGTWETQYF.

The genes are TRBV25-1 and TRBJ1-2; D unclear. In germline, CDR1 is MGHDK, CDR2 SYGVNS. The length of the CDR3 is 15 residues. The germline V and J ends were trimmed by 4 bases and 0 bases, with 12 bases remaining between them. CDR3 in amino acids: CASSAPDNTNYGYTF. CDR3 in DNA: TGTGCCAGCAGTGCTCCCGACAACACTAACTATGGCTACACCTTC.

V and J are TRBV20-1 and TRBJ1-5, with a weak D call TRBD1 (5 bases). The germline V gene encodes CDR1 DFQATT and CDR2 SNEGSKA (reference sequence). V lost 8 bases and J 5 bases, leaving 13 bases between the germline ends. The CDR3 length is 12 residues. CDR3: CSTQTADQPQHF. CDR3 DNA: TGCAGTACACAGACAGCTGATCAGCCCCAGCATTTT.

V and J are TRBV2 and TRBJ1-1; D is undetermined. Germline loops: CDR1 SNHLY, CDR2 FYNNEI. This CDR3 has 13 amino acids. The V end was cut by 5 bases, the J end by 4 bases, with 11 bases between. CDR3: CASSFLGRTEAFF. In DNA form, the CDR3 reads TGTGCCAGCAGTTTCCTTGGGCGCACTGAAGCTTTCTTT.

A remark on this clonotype: One end of the junction is discordant with germline, which a read error may explain. The chain has TRBV6-1 and TRBJ1-5; no reliable D call. The CDR3 sequence is 9 residues long. Looked up from germline, CDR1 is MNHNS and CDR2 is SASEGT. CDR3 region: CASSVGEHF. The CDR3 DNA is TGCGCCAGCAGTGTTGGGGAGCATTTT.

The V and J genes are TRBV12-3 or TRBV12-4 and TRBJ1-1; TRBD1 matches 9 bases. CDR3 length: 15 amino acids. V shed 6 bases, J shed 3 bases, and the junction held 8 bases outside the gene matches. The DNA for the CDR3 is TGTGCCAGCAGCCGGGGACAGGGTTGGGACACTGAAGCTTTCTTT. Protein product: CASSRGQGWDTEAFF.

V and J are TRBV20-1 and TRBJ2-5, with 8 nucleotides matching TRBD2. The V gene's germline CDR1 is DFQATT and CDR2 SNEGSKA (reference sequence). The CDR3 contains 14 residues. The ends lost 3 bases at V and 3 bases at J; junction bases unmatched: 6. The CDR3: CSASIHGGEETQYF. DNA for the CDR3: TGCAGTGCTAGTATCCACGGGGGGGAAGAGACCCAGTACTTC.

This clonotype came up a few times. The chain links TRBV19 to TRBJ2-5; 8 bases align to TRBD1. The length of the CDR3 is 15 residues. The V and J ends lost 3 bases and 4 bases, in that order; junction bases with no gene match: 7. Looked up from germline, CDR1 is LNHDA and CDR2 is SQIVND (reference sequence). The CDR3 protein is CASSIGQGRRETQYF. The CDR3, as DNA: TGTGCCAGTAGTATCGGACAGGGACGAAGAGAGACCCAGTACTTC.

The chain uses TRBV2 and TRBJ2-2, with 7 bases aligning to TRBD1. The J segment lost 5 bases and the V segment lost 4 bases, leaving 4 bases of the junction unmatched. The CDR3 sequence is 14 residues long. Germline V gene data show CDR1 as SNHLY and CDR2 as FYNNEI. The CDR3 DNA is TGTGCCAGCAGTGCAGACAGGGCTACCGGGGAGCTGTTTTTT. Encoded protein: CASSADRATGELFF.

This clonotype was recorded a few times. The chain links TRBV11-2 to TRBJ1-1, with 7 bases aligning to TRBD1. The CDR3 loop spans 15 amino acids. CDR1 is SGHAT and CDR2 is FQNNGV in the germline V gene. J gave up 3 bases and V 0 bases, and 4 bases lay outside the gene matches. The CDR3: CASSLDTGEDTEAFF. For the CDR3, the DNA is TGTGCCAGCAGCTTAGACACAGGGGAGGACACTGAAGCTTTCTTT.

The chain couples TRBV20-1 to TRBJ1-6; D is undetermined. Germline loops: CDR1 DFQATT, CDR2 SNEGSKA (reference sequence). V shed 0 bases and J shed 1 base, with 13 bases lying between them. The CDR3 length is 17 residues. In DNA form, the CDR3 reads TGCAGTGCTAGAGATCCGACGGGAACTTCCTATAATTCACCCCTCCACTTT. Its protein is CSARDPTGTSYNSPLHF.

This clonotype appeared a single time. The CDR3 loop reads CASSPSGTGNEKLFF. CDR3 nucleotides: TGTGCCAGCTCACCTTCCGGGACAGGAAATGAAAAACTGTTTTTT. This chain connects TRBV7-9 to TRBJ1-4, with 8 bases fitting TRBD1. The germline gives CDR1 SEHNR, CDR2 FQNEAQ (reference sequence). The CDR3 contains 15 residues. The ends lost 8 bases at V and 5 bases at J; junction bases unmatched: 10.

This clonotype has ten or more counts. The chain uses TRBV10-2 and TRBJ1-6; no clear D. Trimming removed 3 bases at V and 7 bases at J, with 10 bases between. The CDR3 is made up of 14 amino acids. Germline V lookup: CDR1 WSHSY, CDR2 SAAADI. The chain's CDR3 is CASSDWGMNSPLHF. The CDR3 DNA reads as TGCGCCAGCAGTGATTGGGGTATGAATTCACCCCTCCACTTT.